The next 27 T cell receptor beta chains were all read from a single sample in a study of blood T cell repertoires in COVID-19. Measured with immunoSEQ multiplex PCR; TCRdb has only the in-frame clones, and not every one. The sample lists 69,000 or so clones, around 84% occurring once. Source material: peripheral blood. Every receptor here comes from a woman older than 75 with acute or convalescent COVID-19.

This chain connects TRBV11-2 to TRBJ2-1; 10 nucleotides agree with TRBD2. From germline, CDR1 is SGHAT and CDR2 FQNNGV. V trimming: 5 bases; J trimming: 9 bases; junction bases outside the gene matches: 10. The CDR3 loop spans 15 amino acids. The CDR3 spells CASSPQRGGPGEQFF. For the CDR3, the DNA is TGTGCCAGCAGCCCCCAGCGGGGGGGCCCTGGTGAGCAGTTCTTC.

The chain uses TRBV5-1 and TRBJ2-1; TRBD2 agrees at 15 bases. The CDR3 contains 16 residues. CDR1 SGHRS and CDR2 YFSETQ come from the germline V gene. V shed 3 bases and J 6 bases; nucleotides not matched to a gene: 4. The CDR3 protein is CASSWTSGGAANEQFF. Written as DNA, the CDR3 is TGCGCCAGCAGCTGGACTAGCGGGGGGGCAGCCAATGAGCAGTTCTTC. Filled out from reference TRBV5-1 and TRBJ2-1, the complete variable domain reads KAGVTQTPRYLIKTRGQQVTLSCSPISGHRSVSWYQQTPGQGLQFLFEYFSETQRNKGNFPGRFSGRQFSNSRSEMNVSTLELGDSALYLCASSWTSGGAANEQFFGPGTRLTVL.

The CDR3 reads CASSPLTGVGYTF. Written as DNA, the CDR3 is TGTGCCAGCAGTCCGCTGACAGGGGTCGGCTACACCTTC. The rearrangement joins TRBV12-3 or TRBV12-4 to TRBJ1-2, with 8 positions matching TRBD1. The junction had 7 bases not matched to a gene; V was cut back by 5 bases and J by 8 bases. The CDR3 contains 13 residues.

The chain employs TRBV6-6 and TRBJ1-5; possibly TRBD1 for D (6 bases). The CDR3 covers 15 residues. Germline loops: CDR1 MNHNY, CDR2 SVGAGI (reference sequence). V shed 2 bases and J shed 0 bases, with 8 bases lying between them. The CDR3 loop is CASSYGQSSNQPQHF. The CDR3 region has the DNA TGTGCCAGCAGTTACGGACAGTCTAGCAATCAGCCCCAGCATTTT.

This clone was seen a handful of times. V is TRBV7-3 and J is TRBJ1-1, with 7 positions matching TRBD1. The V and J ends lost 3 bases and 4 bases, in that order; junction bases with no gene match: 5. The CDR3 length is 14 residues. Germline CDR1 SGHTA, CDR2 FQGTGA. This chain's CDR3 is CASSFTGASTEAFF. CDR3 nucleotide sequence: TGTGCCAGCAGCTTTACAGGGGCTAGCACTGAAGCTTTCTTT.

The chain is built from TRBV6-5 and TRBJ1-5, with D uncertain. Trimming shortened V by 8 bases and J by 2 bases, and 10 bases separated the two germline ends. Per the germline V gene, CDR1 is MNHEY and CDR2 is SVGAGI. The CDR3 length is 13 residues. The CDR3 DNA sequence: TGTGCCAGCTCCTTGAGGGGCAATCAGCCCCAGCATTTT. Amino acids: CASSLRGNQPQHF.

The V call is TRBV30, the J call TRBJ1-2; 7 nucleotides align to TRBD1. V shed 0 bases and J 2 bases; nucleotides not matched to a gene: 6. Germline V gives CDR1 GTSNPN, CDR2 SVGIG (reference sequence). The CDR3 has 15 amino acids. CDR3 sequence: CAWSVGQGVNYGYTF. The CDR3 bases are TGTGCCTGGAGTGTAGGGCAGGGGGTAAACTATGGCTACACCTTC.

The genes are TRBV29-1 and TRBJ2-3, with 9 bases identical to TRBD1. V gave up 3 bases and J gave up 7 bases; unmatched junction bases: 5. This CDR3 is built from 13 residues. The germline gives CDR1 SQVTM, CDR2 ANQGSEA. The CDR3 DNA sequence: TGCAGCGTTGATCCGACAGGGGGGAATACGCAGTATTTT. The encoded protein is CSVDPTGGNTQYF.

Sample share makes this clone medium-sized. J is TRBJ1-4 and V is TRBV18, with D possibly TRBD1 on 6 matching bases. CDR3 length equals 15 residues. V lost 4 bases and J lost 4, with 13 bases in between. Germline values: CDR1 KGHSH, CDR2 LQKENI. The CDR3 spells CASSRDQGFNEKLFF. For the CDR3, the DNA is TGTGCCAGCTCACGCGATCAGGGGTTTAATGAAAAACTGTTTTTT.

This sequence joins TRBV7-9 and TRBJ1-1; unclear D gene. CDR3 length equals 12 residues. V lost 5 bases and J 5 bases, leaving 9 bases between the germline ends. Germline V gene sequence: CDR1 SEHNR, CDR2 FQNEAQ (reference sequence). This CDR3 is CASSQQSTEAFF. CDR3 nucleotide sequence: TGTGCCAGCAGCCAACAGTCTACTGAAGCTTTCTTT.

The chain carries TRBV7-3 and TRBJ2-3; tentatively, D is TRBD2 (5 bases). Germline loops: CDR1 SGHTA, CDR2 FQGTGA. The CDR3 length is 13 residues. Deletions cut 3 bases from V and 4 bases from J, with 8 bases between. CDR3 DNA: TGTGCCAGCAGCTTGTACGGGGCAGATACGCAGTATTTT. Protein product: CASSLYGADTQYF.

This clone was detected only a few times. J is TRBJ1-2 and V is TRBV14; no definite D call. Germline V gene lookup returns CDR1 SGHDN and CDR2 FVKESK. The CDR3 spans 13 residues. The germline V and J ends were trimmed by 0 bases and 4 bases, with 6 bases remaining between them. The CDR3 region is CASSQEGLYGYTF. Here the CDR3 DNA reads TGTGCCAGCAGCCAAGAGGGCCTCTATGGCTACACCTTC.

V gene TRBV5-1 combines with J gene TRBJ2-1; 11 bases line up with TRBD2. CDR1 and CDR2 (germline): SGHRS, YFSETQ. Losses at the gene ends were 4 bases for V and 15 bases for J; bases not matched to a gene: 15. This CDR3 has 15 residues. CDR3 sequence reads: CASSLGASGGTSTFF. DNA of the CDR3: TGCGCCAGCAGCCTCGGAGCTAGCGGGGGGACGAGCACGTTCTTC.

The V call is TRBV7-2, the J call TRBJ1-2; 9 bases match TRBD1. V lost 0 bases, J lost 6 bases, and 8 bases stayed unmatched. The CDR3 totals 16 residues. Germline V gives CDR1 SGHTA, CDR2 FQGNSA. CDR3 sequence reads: CASSLARTGAGHGYTF. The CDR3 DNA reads TGTGCCAGCAGCTTAGCGAGGACAGGGGCAGGTCATGGCTACACCTTC.

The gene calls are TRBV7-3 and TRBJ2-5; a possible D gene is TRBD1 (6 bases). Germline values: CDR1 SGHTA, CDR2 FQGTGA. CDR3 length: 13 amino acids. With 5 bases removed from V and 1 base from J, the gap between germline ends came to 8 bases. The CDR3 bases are TGTGCCAGCAGCGGGACATTCCAAGAGACCCAGTACTTC. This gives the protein CASSGTFQETQYF.

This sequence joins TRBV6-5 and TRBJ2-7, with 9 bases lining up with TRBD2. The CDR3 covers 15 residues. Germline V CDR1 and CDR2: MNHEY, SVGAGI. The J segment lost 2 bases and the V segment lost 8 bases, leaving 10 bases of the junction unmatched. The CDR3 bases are TGTGCCAGCGGAAACTGGGCGGGGGGGGCCTACGAGCAGTACTTC. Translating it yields CASGNWAGGAYEQYF.

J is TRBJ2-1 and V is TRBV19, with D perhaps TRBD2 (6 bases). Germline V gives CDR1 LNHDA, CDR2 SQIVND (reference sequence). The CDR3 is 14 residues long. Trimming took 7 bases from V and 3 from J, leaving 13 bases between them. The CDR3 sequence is CASNGGIIYNEQFF. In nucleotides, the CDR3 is TGTGCCAGTAATGGCGGGATAATCTACAATGAGCAGTTCTTC.

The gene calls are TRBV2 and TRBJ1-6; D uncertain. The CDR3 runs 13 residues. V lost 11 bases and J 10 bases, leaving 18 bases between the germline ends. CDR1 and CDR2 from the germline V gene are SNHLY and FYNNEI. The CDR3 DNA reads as TGTGCCGGACTCGAGGGTCTGCACTCACCCCTCCACTTT. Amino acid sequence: CAGLEGLHSPLHF.

As DNA, the CDR3 is TGTGCCAGTAGTCCCCCCAGGGGGCGGGCTGAAGCTTTCTTT. It specifies CASSPPRGRAEAFF. This chain uses TRBV19 with TRBJ1-1, with 8 nucleotides matching TRBD1. This CDR3 contains 14 residues. V shed 5 bases and J 6 bases; nucleotides not matched to a gene: 8. Germline CDR1 and CDR2: LNHDA and SQIVND (reference sequence).

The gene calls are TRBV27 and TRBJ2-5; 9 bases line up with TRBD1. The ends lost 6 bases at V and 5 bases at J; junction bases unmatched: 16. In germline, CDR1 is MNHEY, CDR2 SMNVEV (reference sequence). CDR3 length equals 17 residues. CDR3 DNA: TGTGCCAGCAGACGGCGGATACAGGGGGCTATTTTGGAGACCCAGTACTTC. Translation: CASRRRIQGAILETQYF.

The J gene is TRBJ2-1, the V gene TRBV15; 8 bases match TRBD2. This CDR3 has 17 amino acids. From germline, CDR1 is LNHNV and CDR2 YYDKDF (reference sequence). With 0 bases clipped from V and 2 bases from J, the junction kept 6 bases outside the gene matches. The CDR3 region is CATSRDPSGGPYNEQFF. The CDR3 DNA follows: TGTGCCACCAGCAGAGATCCCAGCGGGGGACCCTACAATGAGCAGTTCTTC.

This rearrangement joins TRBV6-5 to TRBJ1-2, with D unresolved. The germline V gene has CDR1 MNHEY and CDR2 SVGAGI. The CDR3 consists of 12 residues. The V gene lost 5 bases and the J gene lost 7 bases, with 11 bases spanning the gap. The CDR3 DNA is TGTGCCAGCAGTACCTCTTCGGGTGGCTACACCTTC. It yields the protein CASSTSSGGYTF.

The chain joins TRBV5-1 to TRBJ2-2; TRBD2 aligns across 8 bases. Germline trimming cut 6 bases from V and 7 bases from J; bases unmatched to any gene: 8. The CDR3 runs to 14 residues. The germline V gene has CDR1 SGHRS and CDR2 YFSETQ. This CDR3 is CASTGRGGDGELFF. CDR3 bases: TGCGCCAGCACCGGACGGGGGGGCGACGGGGAGCTGTTTTTT. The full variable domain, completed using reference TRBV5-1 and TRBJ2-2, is KAGVTQTPRYLIKTRGQQVTLSCSPISGHRSVSWYQQTPGQGLQFLFEYFSETQRNKGNFPGRFSGRQFSNSRSEMNVSTLELGDSALYLCASTGRGGDGELFFGEGSRLTVL.

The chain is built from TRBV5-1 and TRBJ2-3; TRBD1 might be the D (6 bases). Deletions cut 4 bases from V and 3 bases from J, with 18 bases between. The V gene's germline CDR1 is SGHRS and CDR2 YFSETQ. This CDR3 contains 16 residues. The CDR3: CASSQQGDPSTDTQYF. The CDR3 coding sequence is TGCGCCAGCAGCCAACAGGGCGACCCCTCGACAGATACGCAGTATTTT.

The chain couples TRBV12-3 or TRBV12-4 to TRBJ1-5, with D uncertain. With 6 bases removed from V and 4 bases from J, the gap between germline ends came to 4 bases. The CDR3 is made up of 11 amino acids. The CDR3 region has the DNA TGTGCCAGCAGCGCGAATCAGCCCCAGCATTTT. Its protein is CASSANQPQHF.

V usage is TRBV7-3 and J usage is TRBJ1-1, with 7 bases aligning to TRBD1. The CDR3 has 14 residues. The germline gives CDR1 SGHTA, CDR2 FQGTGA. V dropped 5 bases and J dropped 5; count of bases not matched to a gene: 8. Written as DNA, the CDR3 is TGTGCCAGCAGCCGGGAGGGGGCGCGAACTGAAGCTTTCTTT. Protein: CASSREGARTEAFF.

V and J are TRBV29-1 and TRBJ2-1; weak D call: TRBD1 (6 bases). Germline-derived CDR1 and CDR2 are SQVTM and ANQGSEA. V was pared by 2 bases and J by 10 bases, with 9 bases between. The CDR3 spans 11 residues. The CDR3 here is CSVERGLEQFF. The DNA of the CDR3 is TGCAGCGTTGAAAGGGGGTTAGAGCAGTTCTTC.